The next 9 T cell receptor beta chains were all read from a single sample in a study of OX40 agonist ivuxolimab in advanced cancers. Sequencing was performed with immunoSEQ multiplex PCR; in TCRdb, only in-frame clones are kept and a portion is missing. The table lists about 80,000 clones, approximately 90% of them singletons. The specimen was CD4+ or CD8+ T cells sorted from blood, collected in a trial of the OX40 agonist ivuxolimab. These receptors originate from an adult with an advanced solid tumor such as melanoma, head and neck, liver or kidney cancer.

This sequence joins TRBV11-1 and TRBJ2-5, with D hard to call. The length of the CDR3 is 13 residues. The ends were cut back, 3 bases at V and 5 bases at J, with 10 bases in the middle. Germline assignment: CDR1 SGHAT and CDR2 FQDESV (reference sequence). The CDR3 DNA sequence: TGTGCCAGCAGCTTCGATCCCCTGGAGACCCAGTACTTC. Its protein is CASSFDPLETQYF. The full variable domain, rest sourced from reference TRBV11-1 and TRBJ2-5, is EAEVAQSPRYKITEKSQAVAFWCDPISGHATLYWYRQILGQGPELLVQFQDESVVDDSQLPKDRFSAERLKGVDSTLKIQPAELGDSAMYLCASSFDPLETQYFGPGTRLLVL.

This clone came up once. V and J are TRBV6-6 and TRBJ1-5, with no clear D. V dropped 4 bases and J dropped 5 bases, with 3 bases sitting between them. The V gene's germline CDR1 is MNHNY and CDR2 SVGAGI (reference sequence). This CDR3 has 11 residues. The CDR3 region is CASSSHQPQHF. Here the CDR3 DNA reads TGTGCCAGCAGTTCCCATCAGCCCCAGCATTTT.

The rearrangement uses TRBV11-3 and TRBJ2-5, with a tentative D call TRBD2 (6 bases). The V end lost 6 bases, the J end lost 2 bases, and 7 bases lay between the germline ends. Germline V gene data show CDR1 as SGHNT and CDR2 as YENEEA. This CDR3 spans 12 amino acids. The CDR3 DNA reads TGTGCCAGCAGTCGGGGGCAAGAGACCCAGTACTTC. Its translation is CASSRGQETQYF.

The gene calls are TRBV9 and TRBJ2-1, with 8 bases lining up with TRBD2. This CDR3 has 15 amino acids. From germline, CDR1 is SGDLS and CDR2 YYNGEE. J gave up 3 bases and V 7 bases, and 9 bases lay outside the gene matches. The CDR3 DNA is TGTGCCAGCTCTCGGGAGGGCCTCGACTACAATGAGCAGTTCTTC. Translated, it gives CASSREGLDYNEQFF.

The chain has TRBV28 and TRBJ1-1; 10 nucleotides agree with TRBD1. After removal of 8 bases from V and 5 bases from J, the junction contained 5 bases not matched to a gene. There are 13 residues in the CDR3. The germline V gene encodes CDR1 MDHEN and CDR2 SYDVKM. The CDR3 here is CASRGQGRTEAFF. The CDR3 DNA is TGTGCCAGCCGGGGACAGGGGAGGACTGAAGCTTTCTTT.

This clone was counted a few times. The J gene is TRBJ2-2, the V gene TRBV9, with TRBD2 matching over 9 bases. Looked up from germline, CDR1 is SGDLS and CDR2 is YYNGEE. This CDR3 contains 13 residues. V gave up 7 bases and J gave up 4 bases; unmatched junction bases: 2. The CDR3 sequence: CASEREATGELFF. Here the CDR3 DNA reads TGTGCCAGCGAGCGGGAGGCCACCGGGGAGCTGTTTTTT.

The chain combines TRBV19 with TRBJ2-2; TRBD2 might be the D (6 bases). The CDR3 is 16 amino acids. Germline V gene data show CDR1 as LNHDA and CDR2 as SQIVND (reference sequence). V was cut by 6 bases and J by 3 bases, with 17 bases left in between. CDR3 in DNA: TGTGCCAGTAGGGGGCGGAGGGATACGTACACCGGGGAGCTGTTTTTT. Its protein product is CASRGRRDTYTGELFF.

This chain links TRBV5-1 with TRBJ2-1; tentatively, D is TRBD2 (7 bases). The CDR3 totals 15 residues. The germline V gene encodes CDR1 SGHRS and CDR2 YFSETQ. V gave up 2 bases and J gave up 7 bases, with 16 bases separating them. CDR3 amino acids: CASSLVFRGANEQFF. As DNA, the CDR3 is TGCGCCAGCAGCTTAGTTTTCCGGGGGGCAAATGAGCAGTTCTTC.

This clone has just one count. CDR3 region: CASEQGGSYEQYF. Here the CDR3 DNA reads TGTGCCAGCGAACAGGGGGGGTCCTACGAGCAGTACTTC. This chain links TRBV28 with TRBJ2-7, with D perhaps TRBD1 (8 bases). V lost 8 bases to trimming and J lost 1 base, with 12 bases between them. The CDR3 sequence is 13 residues long. Looked up from germline, CDR1 is MDHEN and CDR2 is SYDVKM. The full variable domain, its missing parts supplied by reference TRBV28 and TRBJ2-7, is DVKVTQSSRYLVKRTGEKVFLECVQDMDHENMFWYRQDPGLGLRLIYFSYDVKMKEKGDIPEGYSVSREKKERFSLILESASTNQTSMYLCASEQGGSYEQYFGPGTRLTVT.